The clone carrying this T cell receptor (beta chain) occurred a few times. Its antigen is not identified. Primers for the PCR totalled 60 Vbeta and 13 Jbeta. The repertoire was sequenced with immunoSEQ multiplex PCR; TCRdb's copy has only in-frame clones and lacks some. The table includes 100,000 to 150,000 clones, over 65% detected once. The entry originates in a study of cytomegalovirus exposure and HLA in healthy donors. Findings and limits, study-wide: Most TCR beta V segments were productive about 87% or about 30% of the time in an earlier analysis. A later analysis showed that HLA-associated TCR beta chains had undergone more clonal expansion than equally common others. The authors excluded some V segments, including TRBV6-2 and TRBV6-3, as indistinguishable.

The CDR3 sequence is 13 residues long. CDR1 and CDR2 (germline): MDHEN, SYDVKM. V shed 2 bases and J shed 7 bases, with 9 bases lying between them. V and J are TRBV28 and TRBJ1-5; D is unclear. The TCR originated in a woman aged 40 to 55 in good health and CMV-seropositive. The specimen sequenced was PBMCs. The CDR3 bases are TGTGCCAGCAGTTTAGGAGGAGTCCAGCCCCAGCATTTT. Translating it yields CASSLGGVQPQHF.